This entry lists 7 T cell receptor beta chains sequenced from one sample in a study of shared clonotypes between healthy human individuals. TCRdb keeps only in-frame clones here, not all; method: immunoSEQ multiplex PCR. The repertoire holds fewer than 650,000 clones, roughly 72% seen once, with approximately 12% in the top ten. Sequenced input: PBMCs. All receptors come from a woman between 35 and 50 years old in good health. Some clones in this sample may be carry-over from other donors' samples.

CDR3 in DNA: TGTGCCAGCAGCTACGGCACGGGGAGTGCCTACAATGAGCAGTTCTTC. Translated: CASSYGTGSAYNEQFF. V is TRBV7-9 and J is TRBJ2-1, with D possibly being TRBD2 (5 bases). Germline CDR1 reads SEHNR; CDR2 reads FQNEAQ (reference sequence). This CDR3 is 16 amino acids long. V shed 4 bases and J shed 2 bases, with 15 bases lying between them.

This chain connects TRBV7-2 to TRBJ1-4; weak D call: TRBD1 (6 bases). Germline V gene data show CDR1 as SGHTA and CDR2 as FQGNSA. Trimming pared 5 bases from V and 5 bases from J, leaving 9 bases between. This CDR3 has 13 amino acids. The CDR3: CASSADRNEKLFF. CDR3 nucleotide sequence: TGTGCCAGCAGCGCAGACAGGAATGAAAAACTGTTTTTT. Supplemented by reference TRBV7-2 and TRBJ1-4, the full variable domain reads GAGVSQSPSNKVTEKGKDVELRCDPISGHTALYWYRQSLGQGLEFLIYFQGNSAPDKSGLPSDRFSAERTGGSVSTLTIQRTQQEDSAVYLCASSADRNEKLFFGSGTQLSVL.

CDR3 region: CSVETTSGNYNEQFF. CDR3 nucleotides: TGCAGCGTTGAAACGACTAGCGGCAATTACAATGAGCAGTTCTTC. This chain uses TRBV29-1 with TRBJ2-1; TRBD2 matches 9 bases. The length of the CDR3 is 15 residues. Germline V gene lookup returns CDR1 SQVTM and CDR2 ANQGSEA. J lost 4 bases, V lost 2 bases, and 6 bases had no gene match.

This rearrangement joins TRBV5-5 to TRBJ2-7; 8 bases are shared with TRBD1. CDR1 and CDR2 (germline): SGHKS, YYEKEE (reference sequence). This CDR3 has 15 residues. V gave up 3 bases and J gave up 1 base; unmatched junction bases: 6. CDR3 coding DNA: TGTGCCAGCAGCTACCGGGACAGGTTTTCCTACGAGCAGTACTTC. It is translated as CASSYRDRFSYEQYF.

The rearrangement joins TRBV25-1 to TRBJ2-7, with TRBD1 matching 10 bases. This CDR3 contains 17 residues. Germline CDR1 and CDR2: MGHDK and SYGVNS. Trimming took 0 bases from V and 5 from J; bases not matched to a gene: 10. The CDR3 spells CASSEYLVGTGADEQYF. For the CDR3, the DNA is TGTGCCAGCAGTGAATATTTGGTCGGGACAGGGGCGGACGAGCAGTACTTC.

This clone was counted a single time. V gene TRBV28 combines with J gene TRBJ1-2, with TRBD1 matching 11 bases. V shed 6 bases, J shed 5 bases, and the junction held 5 bases outside the gene matches. This CDR3 comprises 14 residues. Per the germline V gene, CDR1 is MDHEN and CDR2 is SYDVKM. The CDR3 protein is CASRWTGGPYGYTF. CDR3 bases: TGTGCCAGCAGATGGACAGGGGGCCCTTATGGCTACACCTTC.

This clone appeared a single time. The chain carries TRBV7-6 and TRBJ2-1; TRBD2 might be the D (5 bases). The V gene's germline CDR1 is SGHVS and CDR2 FNYEAQ. V was trimmed by 4 bases and J by 3 bases, leaving 7 bases between them. The CDR3 runs 13 residues. Here the CDR3 reads CASSWTYYNEQFF. CDR3 nucleotides: TGTGCCAGCAGCTGGACTTACTACAATGAGCAGTTCTTC.